Here is one T cell receptor (beta chain) with its context. Antigen specificity is unknown. The data were taken from a study of early T cells in non-severe SARS-CoV-2 infection. As for the study in general: RNA in bulk from unsorted whole blood was sequenced, and chains were unpaired. Study outcomes and limitations: Database matching using VDJdb favored anti-spike CD8 responses, with private and CD4 specificities left missing.

Unique molecular identifiers tagged individual cDNA molecules. Each CDR3 protein gets one entry after TCRdb re-called the 5' RACE reads with MiXCR. This sample carries nearly 95,000 distinct CDR3 sequences, roughly 17% of them seen once, and the ten largest clones take approximately 5.1%. CDR3 length equals 14 residues. V lost 0 bases and J lost 7; bases outside the gene matches: 1. The rearrangement uses TRBV12-3 or TRBV12-4 and TRBJ2-5, with TRBD2 matching 11 bases. This clonotype was obtained from an adult who was a healthcare worker with PCR-confirmed SARS-CoV-2 infection or an uninfected control (not recorded which). The sequences come from whole blood, collected at baseline. The CDR3 loop is CASSLASGRATQYF. In DNA form, the CDR3 reads TGTGCCAGCAGTTTAGCTAGCGGGAGGGCGACCCAGTACTTC.